This passage covers 32 T cell receptor beta chains from one sample sequenced in a study of shared clonotypes between healthy human individuals. The protocol was immunoSEQ multiplex PCR, while the TCRdb copy is restricted to in-frame clones and leaves out a portion. The sample shows about 2.1 million clones, around 93% of them seen only once. It was CD45RO-negative cells, positively selected for CCR7, that made up naive CD8 cells, with terminally differentiated effector memory CD45RA+ cells excluded. The sequencing input was naive CD8+ T cells from PBMCs. The receptors derive from a man younger than 35 in good health. Some clones in this sample may be carry-over from other donors' samples.

This clone came up once. The chain carries TRBV10-3 and TRBJ2-7, with 9 bases identical to TRBD1. V shed 6 bases and J 7 bases; nucleotides not matched to a gene: 10. The germline gives CDR1 ENHRY, CDR2 SYGVKD. The CDR3 has 14 amino acids. The DNA for the CDR3 is TGTGCCATCAGCTACAGGGGGCTCCCCCAAGAGCAGTACTTC. Translation: CAISYRGLPQEQYF.

As for this clone: One junction end disagrees with the germline gene, perhaps due to a read error. Other nucleotide sequences from this sample produce the same CDR3. This chain connects TRBV7-9 to TRBJ1-2, with 11 nucleotides matching TRBD1. CDR3 length equals 13 residues. CDR1 is SEHNR, CDR2 FQNEAQ, per germline (reference sequence). CDR3 nucleotides: TGTGCCAGCAGCTTAGCGGGACAGGGGGTATCCTTCTTC. Amino acids: CASSLAGQGVSFF.

This chain connects TRBV27 to TRBJ2-7; 14 nucleotides match TRBD2. V lost 5 bases to trimming and J lost 5 bases; unmatched junction nucleotides: 11. Germline V gene lookup returns CDR1 MNHEY and CDR2 SMNVEV (reference sequence). This CDR3 comprises 17 residues. The CDR3 spells CASSPSGLAGVGDEQYF. CDR3 nucleotides: TGTGCCAGCAGTCCCTCGGGACTAGCGGGAGTAGGCGACGAGCAGTACTTC.

This chain connects TRBV4-2 to TRBJ2-6; D unclear. The V and J ends lost 4 bases and 0 bases respectively, with 10 bases between them. The V gene's germline CDR1 is LGHNA and CDR2 YNFKEQ. The CDR3 is 16 residues long. The DNA of the CDR3 is TGTGCCAGCAGCCCCCGTGGGGTCTCTGGGGCCAACGTCCTGACTTTC. This encodes CASSPRGVSGANVLTF.

The V gene is TRBV11-2, the J gene TRBJ2-7, with 12 bases identical to TRBD2. Germline-derived CDR1 and CDR2 are SGHAT and FQNNGV. CDR3 size: 17 residues. After removal of 1 base from V and 6 bases from J, the junction contained 10 bases not matched to a gene. CDR3 sequence reads: CASSLALAGGPMLEQYF. The DNA for the CDR3 is TGTGCCAGCAGCTTAGCGCTAGCGGGAGGGCCCATGCTCGAGCAGTACTTC. The complete variable domain, with remaining parts taken from reference TRBV11-2 and TRBJ2-7, reads EAGVAQSPRYKIIEKRQSVAFWCNPISGHATLYWYQQILGQGPKLLIQFQNNGVVDDSQLPKDRFSAERLKGVDSTLKIQPAKLEDSAVYLCASSLALAGGPMLEQYFGPGTRLTVT.

The rearrangement joins TRBV13 to TRBJ2-1; D might be TRBD1 (6 bases). The germline V gene encodes CDR1 PRHDT and CDR2 FYEKMQ (reference sequence). V gave up 4 bases and J gave up 5 bases, with 9 bases separating them. The CDR3 is 13 residues long. In DNA form, the CDR3 reads TGTGCCAGCAGCTATGGACAGCACAATGAGCAGTTCTTC. Translation gives CASSYGQHNEQFF. The entire variable domain, with the rest obtained from reference TRBV13 and TRBJ2-1, is as follows: AAGVIQSPRHLIKEKRETATLKCYPIPRHDTVYWYQQGPGQDPQFLISFYEKMQSDKGSIPDRFSAQQFSDYHSELNMSSLELGDSALYFCASSYGQHNEQFFGPGTRLTVL.

The V and J genes are TRBV28 and TRBJ2-7, with D perhaps TRBD2 (6 bases). Germline loops: CDR1 MDHEN, CDR2 SYDVKM. The CDR3 totals 14 residues. Trimming shortened V by 4 bases and J by 5 bases, and 15 bases separated the two germline ends. This chain's CDR3 is CASSYFRGVHEQYF. The CDR3 bases are TGTGCCAGCAGTTATTTCCGCGGGGTCCACGAGCAGTACTTC.

V usage is TRBV25-1 and J usage is TRBJ2-5, with D perhaps matching TRBD1 (5 bases). Germline CDR1 reads MGHDK; CDR2 reads SYGVNS. V gave up 7 bases and J gave up 5 bases, with 8 bases separating them. This CDR3 comprises 11 residues. The CDR3 DNA reads TGTGCCAGCAAGGCAGGGGAGACCCAGTACTTC. It encodes CASKAGETQYF.

The chain joins TRBV9 to TRBJ1-1; tentatively, D is TRBD1 (5 bases). The CDR3 contains 14 residues. CDR1 and CDR2 (germline): SGDLS, YYNGEE. Trimming pared 0 bases from V and 5 bases from J, leaving 11 bases between. DNA for the CDR3: TGTGCCAGCAGCGTAGTTCTGGGGGATACTGAAGCTTTCTTT. Translation: CASSVVLGDTEAFF.

The V call is TRBV7-8, the J call TRBJ2-7; D is undetermined. V was shortened by 6 bases and J by 2 bases, with 11 bases between the two germline ends. CDR1 and CDR2 (germline): SGHVS, FQNEAQ. This CDR3 has 13 amino acids. CDR3 bases: TGTGCCAGCAGACAAGATCCTACCTACGAGCAGTACTTC. This translates into CASRQDPTYEQYF.

This clone has a single count. This rearrangement joins TRBV9 to TRBJ2-1; D tentatively reads TRBD1 or TRBD2 (5 bases each). The CDR3 totals 13 residues. Trimming left V 0 bases short and J 9 bases short, with 10 bases between. Germline CDR1 is SGDLS and CDR2 is YYNGEE. The CDR3 DNA is TGTGCCAGCAGCGTAGCTACTGGGACTGAGCAGTTCTTC. Protein product: CASSVATGTEQFF.

The rearrangement joins TRBV10-3 to TRBJ2-3; no clear D gene. V lost 6 bases and J 4 bases, leaving 11 bases between the germline ends. The CDR3 covers 13 residues. CDR1 is ENHRY and CDR2 is SYGVKD in the germline V gene. CDR3 protein: CAIRGDSSDTQYF. In DNA form, the CDR3 reads TGTGCCATCAGAGGAGATAGCTCAGATACGCAGTATTTT.

The chain recombines TRBV7-9 with TRBJ2-5, with a possible D match to TRBD2 (5 bases). The CDR3 has 15 residues. V was clipped by 1 base and J by 5 bases, with 14 bases between them. Per the germline V gene, CDR1 is SEHNR and CDR2 is FQNEAQ (reference sequence). Written as DNA, the CDR3 is TGTGCCAGCAGCTTAGTTTCCAGCGGCAGGGAGACCCAGTACTTC. Translation gives CASSLVSSGRETQYF. The full variable domain, completed using reference TRBV7-9 and TRBJ2-5, is DTGVSQNPRHKITKRGQNVTFRCDPISEHNRLYWYRQTLGQGPEFLTYFQNEAQLEKSRLLSDRFSAERPKGSFSTLEIQRTEQGDSAMYLCASSLVSSGRETQYFGPGTRLLVL.

About this clone: This sample also contains other DNA sequences that code for the same CDR3. This rearrangement joins TRBV27 to TRBJ2-2; D unclear. Deletions cut 5 bases from V and 0 bases from J, with 4 bases between. CDR1 is MNHEY, CDR2 SMNVEV, per germline (reference sequence). The CDR3 is 13 residues long. CDR3 protein: CASSLTNTGELFF. CDR3 in DNA: TGTGCCAGCAGTCTAACGAACACCGGGGAGCTGTTTTTT.

The rearrangement joins TRBV5-1 to TRBJ2-7; 7 bases line up with TRBD2. Per germline, CDR1 SGHRS and CDR2 YFSETQ. V dropped 0 bases and J dropped 4; count of bases not matched to a gene: 10. CDR3 length equals 16 residues. CDR3 sequence reads: CASSLEPLADSYEQYF. CDR3 DNA: TGCGCCAGCAGCTTGGAACCCCTAGCGGATTCTTACGAGCAGTACTTC.

J is TRBJ2-1 and V is TRBV11-2, with D possibly being TRBD2 (5 bases). Germline lookup yields CDR1 SGHAT and CDR2 FQNNGV. The V end lost 2 bases, the J end lost 5 bases, and 7 bases lay between the germline ends. CDR3 length equals 13 residues. The CDR3 reads CASSLRGHNEQFF. The DNA of the CDR3 is TGTGCCAGCAGCTTACGAGGGCACAATGAGCAGTTCTTC.

As regards this clone: Different DNA sequences within this sample yield the same CDR3. The rearrangement joins TRBV9 to TRBJ2-3; D is unresolved. Trimming took off 0 bases at V and 3 bases at J, with 5 bases between the two ends. CDR3 length equals 13 residues. CDR1 is SGDLS and CDR2 is YYNGEE in the germline V gene. The CDR3 sequence: CASSVGGTDTQYF. DNA for the CDR3: TGTGCCAGCAGCGTAGGCGGTACAGATACGCAGTATTTT.

The chain couples TRBV11-2 to TRBJ2-3; 10 positions match TRBD2. The J segment lost 2 bases and the V segment lost 6 bases, leaving 8 bases of the junction unmatched. There are 16 residues in the CDR3. Germline CDR1 reads SGHAT; CDR2 reads FQNNGV. The CDR3 region is CASSPGLASITDTQYF. The CDR3 region has the DNA TGTGCCAGCAGTCCGGGACTAGCGTCGATCACAGATACGCAGTATTTT.

The chain joins TRBV4-3 to TRBJ2-1; TRBD2 agrees at 13 bases. CDR1 and CDR2 (germline): LGHNA, YSLEER. V lost 3 bases and J lost 9; bases outside the gene matches: 8. The CDR3 has 16 amino acids. CDR3 loop: CASSHELAGGPGEQFF. CDR3 DNA: TGCGCCAGCAGCCACGAACTAGCGGGAGGGCCCGGTGAGCAGTTCTTC.

The chain joins TRBV15 to TRBJ2-5; D not certain. The V gene lost 0 bases and the J gene lost 0 bases, with 11 bases spanning the gap. Germline loops: CDR1 LNHNV, CDR2 YYDKDF (reference sequence). The CDR3 consists of 16 residues. CDR3 DNA: TGTGCCACCAGCAGAGATCCGGTGGTGTACCAAGAGACCCAGTACTTC. This translates into CATSRDPVVYQETQYF.

The chain employs TRBV7-9 and TRBJ2-7; 9 bases align to TRBD1. This CDR3 is 18 amino acids long. The germline V gene encodes CDR1 SEHNR and CDR2 FQNEAQ (reference sequence). Unmatched junction bases numbered 17, after V lost 5 bases and J lost 3 bases. CDR3 loop: CASSPNRGRTHTYYEQYF. In nucleotides, the CDR3 is TGTGCCAGCAGCCCCAACAGGGGGCGGACTCATACCTACTACGAGCAGTACTTC.

V gene TRBV18 combines with J gene TRBJ2-2; weak D call: TRBD2 (5 bases). Germline V gene sequence: CDR1 KGHSH, CDR2 LQKENI. Trimming cost V 4 bases and J 2 bases, with 17 bases left between them. This CDR3 has 17 residues. The CDR3 DNA is TGTGCCAGCTCACAAACCCTTCAAGCGGTAAACACCGGGGAGCTGTTTTTT. This encodes CASSQTLQAVNTGELFF.

Only one count was recorded for this clone. The chain employs TRBV4-1 and TRBJ2-7; 9 nucleotides align to TRBD1. V lost 4 bases, J lost 3 bases, and 7 bases stayed unmatched. Germline V lookup: CDR1 MGHRA, CDR2 YSYEKL. There are 15 residues in the CDR3. CDR3 DNA: TGCGCCAGCAGCCGCAACGCGGACAGGGGCTACGAGCAGTACTTC. Translating gives CASSRNADRGYEQYF.

With regard to this clone: Other DNA sequences from this sample encode an identical CDR3 as well. V gene TRBV27 combines with J gene TRBJ1-5, with D tentatively TRBD1 (5 bases). Germline values: CDR1 MNHEY, CDR2 SMNVEV (reference sequence). There are 14 residues in the CDR3. V lost 5 bases to trimming and J lost 2 bases, with 10 bases between them. The CDR3 DNA reads TGTGCCAGCAGTCCCCGGGGGGGCAATCAGCCCCAGCATTTT. Its translation: CASSPRGGNQPQHF.

Worth noting for this clone: The identical CDR3 is also encoded by other nucleotide sequences in the sample. This chain links TRBV5-6 with TRBJ2-1; D unclear. The CDR3 loop spans 12 amino acids. Germline-derived CDR1 and CDR2 are SGHDT and YYEEEE. V was pared by 0 bases and J by 4 bases, with 2 bases between. The CDR3 coding sequence is TGTGCCAGCAGCTTGGAGTACAATGAGCAGTTCTTC. Its translation: CASSLEYNEQFF.

The V gene is TRBV7-9, the J gene TRBJ1-2; 9 bases agree with TRBD1. The trim removed 4 bases at V and 6 bases at J, leaving 3 bases unmatched. The CDR3 runs 13 residues. Germline-derived CDR1 and CDR2 are SEHNR and FQNEAQ (reference sequence). CDR3 nucleotide sequence: TGTGCCAGCAGCTCGCGGGACAGGGATGGCTACACCTTC. It yields the protein CASSSRDRDGYTF.

This clone was counted a few times. V gene TRBV5-1 combines with J gene TRBJ1-1; tentative D call: TRBD1 (5 bases). V shed 1 base and J shed 5 bases, with 18 bases lying between them. The germline V gene has CDR1 SGHRS and CDR2 YFSETQ. The CDR3 runs 16 residues. CDR3 protein: CASSLIWTTSGTEAFF. The CDR3 coding sequence is TGCGCCAGCAGCTTGATCTGGACAACCTCGGGGACTGAAGCTTTCTTT.

The chain couples TRBV7-9 to TRBJ2-7, with D unresolved. The V gene lost 5 bases and the J gene lost 7 bases, with 9 bases spanning the gap. The CDR3 sequence is 11 residues long. Germline CDR1 is SEHNR and CDR2 is FQNEAQ (reference sequence). Here the CDR3 DNA reads TGTGCCAGCAGCATAGGAGTGGAGCAGTACTTC. Amino acids: CASSIGVEQYF. The whole variable domain, remainder taken from reference TRBV7-9 and TRBJ2-7, is DTGVSQNPRHKITKRGQNVTFRCDPISEHNRLYWYRQTLGQGPEFLTYFQNEAQLEKSRLLSDRFSAERPKGSFSTLEIQRTEQGDSAMYLCASSIGVEQYFGPGTRLTVT.

The V call is TRBV27, the J call TRBJ2-2, with 13 bases fitting TRBD2. After removal of 5 bases from V and 3 bases from J, the junction contained 3 bases not matched to a gene. The CDR3 loop spans 16 amino acids. The V gene's germline CDR1 is MNHEY and CDR2 SMNVEV (reference sequence). This CDR3 reads CASSTSGRADTGELFF. The CDR3 nucleotides read TGTGCCAGCAGTACTAGCGGGAGGGCCGACACCGGGGAGCTGTTTTTT.

The rearrangement joins TRBV7-8 to TRBJ2-5; weak D call: TRBD2 (6 bases). Trimming took off 1 base at V and 1 base at J, with 10 bases between the two ends. CDR3 size: 15 residues. Germline V gene lookup returns CDR1 SGHVS and CDR2 FQNEAQ. Here the CDR3 reads CASSLDGSGQETQYF. The CDR3 DNA reads as TGTGCCAGCAGCTTAGACGGTAGCGGCCAAGAGACCCAGTACTTC.

V is TRBV5-1 and J is TRBJ2-1; 10 nucleotides align to TRBD2. The V and J ends lost 4 bases and 4 bases, in that order; junction bases with no gene match: 5. CDR1 and CDR2 (germline): SGHRS, YFSETQ. The CDR3 covers 15 residues. The CDR3 bases are TGCGCCAGCAGCCCAGGACTAGCGGAGTACAATGAGCAGTTCTTC. Translated, it gives CASSPGLAEYNEQFF. Full variable domain (rest looked up from reference TRBV5-1 and TRBJ2-1): KAGVTQTPRYLIKTRGQQVTLSCSPISGHRSVSWYQQTPGQGLQFLFEYFSETQRNKGNFPGRFSGRQFSNSRSEMNVSTLELGDSALYLCASSPGLAEYNEQFFGPGTRLTVL.

The CDR3 DNA reads as TGTGCCACAAAGACAGGGTGGACTGAGCAGTTCTTC. This translates into CATKTGWTEQFF. V gene TRBV27 combines with J gene TRBJ2-1; 7 bases agree with TRBD1. Germline V gene data show CDR1 as MNHEY and CDR2 as SMNVEV (reference sequence). J was trimmed by 9 bases and V by 10 bases; bases with no gene match: 9. CDR3 length: 12 residues.